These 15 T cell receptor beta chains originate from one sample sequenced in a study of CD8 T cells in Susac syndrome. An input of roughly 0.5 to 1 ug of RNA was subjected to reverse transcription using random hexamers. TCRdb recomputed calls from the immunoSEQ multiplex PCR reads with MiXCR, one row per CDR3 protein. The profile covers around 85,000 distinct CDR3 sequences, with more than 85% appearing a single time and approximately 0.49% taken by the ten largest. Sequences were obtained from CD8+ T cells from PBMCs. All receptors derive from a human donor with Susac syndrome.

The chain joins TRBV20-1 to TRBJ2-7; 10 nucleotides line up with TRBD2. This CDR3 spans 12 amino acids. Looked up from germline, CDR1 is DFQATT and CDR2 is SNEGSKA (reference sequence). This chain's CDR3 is CSAPLGLAGEYF. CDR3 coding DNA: TGCAGCGCCCCTCTCGGGCTAGCGGGAGAGTACTTC.

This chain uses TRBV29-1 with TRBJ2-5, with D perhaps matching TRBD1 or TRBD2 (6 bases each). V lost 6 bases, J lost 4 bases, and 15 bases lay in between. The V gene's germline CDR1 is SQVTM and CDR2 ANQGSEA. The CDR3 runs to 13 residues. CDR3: CSVYEGGGETQYF. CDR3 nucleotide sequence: TGCAGCGTCTACGAAGGAGGGGGAGAGACCCAGTACTTC.

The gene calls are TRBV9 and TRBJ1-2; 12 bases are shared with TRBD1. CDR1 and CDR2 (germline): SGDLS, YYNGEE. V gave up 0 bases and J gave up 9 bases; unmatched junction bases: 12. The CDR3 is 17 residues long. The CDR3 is CASSVAGTGTGGIRYTF. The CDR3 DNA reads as TGTGCCAGCAGCGTAGCGGGAACCGGGACAGGGGGCATACGCTACACCTTC.

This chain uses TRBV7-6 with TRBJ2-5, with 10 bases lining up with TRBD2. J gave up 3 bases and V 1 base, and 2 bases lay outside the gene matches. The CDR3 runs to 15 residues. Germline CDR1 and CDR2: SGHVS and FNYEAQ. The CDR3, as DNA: TGTGCCAGCAGCTTAGATGGACTAGCGGAAGAGACCCAGTACTTC. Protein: CASSLDGLAEETQYF.

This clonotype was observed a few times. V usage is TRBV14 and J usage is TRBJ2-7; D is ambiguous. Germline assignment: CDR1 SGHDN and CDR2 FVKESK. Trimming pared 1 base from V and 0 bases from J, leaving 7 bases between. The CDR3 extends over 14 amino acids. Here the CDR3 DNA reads TGTGCCAGCAGCCAAGTGGGTCCCTCCTACGAGCAGTACTTC. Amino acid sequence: CASSQVGPSYEQYF.

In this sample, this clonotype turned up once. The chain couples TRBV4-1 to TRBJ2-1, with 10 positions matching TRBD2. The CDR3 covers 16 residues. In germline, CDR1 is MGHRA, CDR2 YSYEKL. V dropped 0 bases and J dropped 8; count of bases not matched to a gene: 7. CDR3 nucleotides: TGCGCCAGCAGCCAAGAGGGCCTAGCGGGAGTCGATGAGCAGTTCTTC. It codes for CASSQEGLAGVDEQFF.

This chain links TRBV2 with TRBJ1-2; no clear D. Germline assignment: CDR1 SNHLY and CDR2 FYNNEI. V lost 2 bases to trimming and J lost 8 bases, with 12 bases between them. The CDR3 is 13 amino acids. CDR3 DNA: TGTGCCAGCAGTGAACCCGCCCCGGTGGGCTACACCTTC. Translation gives CASSEPAPVGYTF. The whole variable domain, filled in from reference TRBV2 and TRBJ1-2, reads EPEVTQTPSHQVTQMGQEVILRCVPISNHLYFYWYRQILGQKVEFLVSFYNNEISEKSEIFDDQFSVERPDGSNFTLKIRSTKLEDSAMYFCASSEPAPVGYTFGSGTRLTVV.

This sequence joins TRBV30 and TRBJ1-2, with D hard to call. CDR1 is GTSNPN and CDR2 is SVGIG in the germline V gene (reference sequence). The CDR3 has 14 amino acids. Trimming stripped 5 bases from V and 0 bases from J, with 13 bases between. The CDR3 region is CAWEVTGANYGYTF. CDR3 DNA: TGTGCCTGGGAGGTTACGGGAGCTAACTATGGCTACACCTTC.

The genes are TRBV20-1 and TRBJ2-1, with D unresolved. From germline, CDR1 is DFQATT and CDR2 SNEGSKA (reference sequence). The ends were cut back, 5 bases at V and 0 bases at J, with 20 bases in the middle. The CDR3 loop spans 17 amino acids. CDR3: CSAPRYWEFSSYNEQFF. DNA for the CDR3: TGCAGTGCTCCCCGATATTGGGAATTTAGCTCCTACAATGAGCAGTTCTTC.

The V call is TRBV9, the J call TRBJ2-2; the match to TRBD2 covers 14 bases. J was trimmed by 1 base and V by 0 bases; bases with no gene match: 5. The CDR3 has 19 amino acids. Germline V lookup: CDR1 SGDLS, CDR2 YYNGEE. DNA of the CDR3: TGTGCCAGCAGCGTAGAGGGGACTAGCGGGGGAGGGAACACCGGGGAGCTGTTTTTT. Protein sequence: CASSVEGTSGGGNTGELFF. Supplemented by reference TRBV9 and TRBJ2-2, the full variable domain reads DSGVTQTPKHLITATGQRVTLRCSPRSGDLSVYWYQQSLDQGLQFLIQYYNGEERAKGNILERFSAQQFPDLHSELNLSSLELGDSALYFCASSVEGTSGGGNTGELFFGEGSRLTVL.

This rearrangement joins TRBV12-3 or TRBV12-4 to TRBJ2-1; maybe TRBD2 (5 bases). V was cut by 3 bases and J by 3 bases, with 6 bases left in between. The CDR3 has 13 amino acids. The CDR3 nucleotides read TGTGCCAGCAGTTTCGGGATCTACAATGAGCAGTTCTTC. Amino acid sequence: CASSFGIYNEQFF.

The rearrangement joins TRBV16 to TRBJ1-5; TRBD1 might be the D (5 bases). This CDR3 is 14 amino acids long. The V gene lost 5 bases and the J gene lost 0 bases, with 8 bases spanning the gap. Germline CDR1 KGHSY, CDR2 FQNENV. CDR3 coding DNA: TGTGCCAGCAGCGGGGGTTATAGCAATCAGCCCCAGCATTTT. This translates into CASSGGYSNQPQHF.

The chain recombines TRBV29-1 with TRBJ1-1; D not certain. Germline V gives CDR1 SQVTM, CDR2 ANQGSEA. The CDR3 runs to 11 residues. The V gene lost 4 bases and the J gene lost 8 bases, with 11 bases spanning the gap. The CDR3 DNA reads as TGCAGCGTTGTGACGGGGTCGGAAGCTTTCTTT. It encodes CSVVTGSEAFF.

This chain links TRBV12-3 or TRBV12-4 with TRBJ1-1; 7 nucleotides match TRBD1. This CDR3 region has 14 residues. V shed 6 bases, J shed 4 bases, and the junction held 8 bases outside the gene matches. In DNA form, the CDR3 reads TGTGCCAGCAGCCAACAGGGGTTGGGCACTGAAGCTTTCTTT. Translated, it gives CASSQQGLGTEAFF.

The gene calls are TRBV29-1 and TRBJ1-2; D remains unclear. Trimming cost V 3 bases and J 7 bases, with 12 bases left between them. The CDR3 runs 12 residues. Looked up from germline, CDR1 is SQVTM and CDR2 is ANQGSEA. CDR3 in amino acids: CSVDFASSGYTF. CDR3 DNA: TGCAGCGTTGATTTCGCTTCGTCTGGCTACACCTTC. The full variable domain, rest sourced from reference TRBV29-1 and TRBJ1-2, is SAVISQKPSRDICQRGTSLTIQCQVDSQVTMMFWYRQQPGQSLTLIATANQGSEATYESGFVIDKFPISRPNLTFSTLTVSNMSPEDSSIYLCSVDFASSGYTFGSGTRLTVV.